Listed below are T cell receptor beta chains from one sample, sequenced in a study of immune heterogeneity within non-small cell lung tumors. TCRdb redid the calling of the multiplex PCR reads with MiXCR, one entry per CDR3 protein. The data show roughly 10,000 distinct CDR3 sequences, with around 27% seen just once and over 25% held by the top ten. The sequenced material came from lung tumor tissue. All receptors come from a woman in her forties or fifties with non-small cell lung cancer. The conserved cysteine and the conserved F or W are not part of the CDR3 here. A D gene is named only where the DNA matches it firmly.

CDR3aa: ASTGQVGNYGYT
d_gene: TRBD1
v_gene: TRBV19
j_gene: TRBJ1-2

CDR3aa: ASSHHTGAGANVLT
d_gene: TRBD1
v_gene: TRBV4-2
j_gene: TRBJ2-6

CDR3aa: ATSDSVGLGYNEQF
d_gene: -
v_gene: TRBV24-1
j_gene: TRBJ2-1

CDR3aa: ASSLAISSSTDTQY
d_gene: -
v_gene: TRBV5-1
j_gene: TRBJ2-3

CDR3aa: ASSRTEDTQY
d_gene: -
v_gene: TRBV6-1
j_gene: TRBJ2-3

CDR3aa: ASSPGTDSYEQY
d_gene: TRBD1
v_gene: TRBV5-1
j_gene: TRBJ2-7

CDR3aa: ASSPGQGTYNEQF
d_gene: TRBD1
v_gene: TRBV14
j_gene: TRBJ2-1

CDR3aa: ASSEAVGGKETQY
d_gene: -
v_gene: TRBV2
j_gene: TRBJ2-5

CDR3aa: ASSPDRTNEKLF
d_gene: -
v_gene: TRBV3-1
j_gene: TRBJ1-4

CDR3aa: ASLPGQDLMNTEAF
d_gene: TRBD1
v_gene: TRBV5-1
j_gene: TRBJ1-1

CDR3aa: ASSPPTSGNYEQF
d_gene: TRBD2
v_gene: TRBV5-1
j_gene: TRBJ2-1

CDR3aa: SVEDTSGKNTGELF
d_gene: -
v_gene: TRBV29-1
j_gene: TRBJ2-2

CDR3aa: ASQETSGRIEQY
d_gene: TRBD2
v_gene: TRBV12-3/TRBV12-4
j_gene: TRBJ2-7

CDR3aa: ASSIPTGELF
d_gene: -
v_gene: TRBV19
j_gene: TRBJ2-2

CDR3aa: ASQSGGPLRSPLH
d_gene: -
v_gene: TRBV2
j_gene: TRBJ1-6

CDR3aa: ASSVVSNEQF
d_gene: -
v_gene: TRBV9
j_gene: TRBJ2-1

CDR3aa: ASSGGSGNTIY
d_gene: -
v_gene: TRBV11-3
j_gene: TRBJ1-3

CDR3aa: ASSVGHDGDTEAF
d_gene: -
v_gene: TRBV9
j_gene: TRBJ1-1

CDR3aa: ASSPRDRGTFTDTQY
d_gene: TRBD1
v_gene: TRBV11-3
j_gene: TRBJ2-3

CDR3aa: ASSQDLSSNQPQH
d_gene: -
v_gene: TRBV4-2
j_gene: TRBJ1-5

CDR3aa: ASSSGDRADTQY
d_gene: TRBD1
v_gene: TRBV7-9
j_gene: TRBJ2-3

CDR3aa: ASGERDSLGQKQY
d_gene: -
v_gene: TRBV13
j_gene: TRBJ2-7

CDR3aa: ASSLVWRATYNEQF
d_gene: -
v_gene: TRBV7-9
j_gene: TRBJ2-1

CDR3aa: ASSPRSFTGELF
d_gene: -
v_gene: TRBV7-6
j_gene: TRBJ2-2

CDR3aa: ASSLLQDQPQH
d_gene: -
v_gene: TRBV12-3/TRBV12-4
j_gene: TRBJ1-5

CDR3aa: AWAGGGTGFVGNTIY
d_gene: TRBD1
v_gene: TRBV30
j_gene: TRBJ1-3

CDR3aa: ASSQGLGGKNTEAF
d_gene: -
v_gene: TRBV4-2
j_gene: TRBJ1-1

CDR3aa: ASSLRTGISEQY
d_gene: TRBD1
v_gene: TRBV6-2/TRBV6-3
j_gene: TRBJ2-7

CDR3aa: ASTESGAPETQY
d_gene: -
v_gene: TRBV19
j_gene: TRBJ2-5

CDR3aa: SVDPAGGGYEQY
d_gene: -
v_gene: TRBV29-1
j_gene: TRBJ2-7

CDR3aa: ASIPSDHGEAF
d_gene: -
v_gene: TRBV19
j_gene: TRBJ1-1

CDR3aa: ASSLEQGARTEKLF
d_gene: TRBD1
v_gene: TRBV5-1
j_gene: TRBJ1-4

CDR3aa: ASSTQDGEQY
d_gene: -
v_gene: TRBV5-4
j_gene: TRBJ2-7

CDR3aa: DSSQIGRVNLAGYI
d_gene: -
v_gene: TRBV14
j_gene: TRBJ1-2

CDR3aa: ASSPRRIDQPQH
d_gene: -
v_gene: TRBV2
j_gene: TRBJ1-5

CDR3aa: ASSSSRDWSGRGETQY
d_gene: TRBD2
v_gene: TRBV7-2
j_gene: TRBJ2-5

CDR3aa: ASSPGQGRNEQF
d_gene: TRBD1
v_gene: TRBV5-1
j_gene: TRBJ2-1

CDR3aa: ASSDRETQY
d_gene: -
v_gene: TRBV6-1
j_gene: TRBJ2-5

CDR3aa: ASSQDPGQGGQF
d_gene: TRBD1
v_gene: TRBV4-3
j_gene: TRBJ2-1

CDR3aa: SASGDRETEAF
d_gene: TRBD1
v_gene: TRBV20-1
j_gene: TRBJ1-1

CDR3aa: ASSVWGNTEAF
d_gene: -
v_gene: TRBV2
j_gene: TRBJ1-1

CDR3aa: ASSSTGIHTQY
d_gene: -
v_gene: TRBV5-6
j_gene: TRBJ2-3

CDR3aa: ASREQGNTGELF
d_gene: -
v_gene: TRBV5-1
j_gene: TRBJ2-2

CDR3aa: AWGVIAAYEQY
d_gene: -
v_gene: TRBV30
j_gene: TRBJ2-7

CDR3aa: ASSWGAPAGTDTQY
d_gene: -
v_gene: TRBV5-4
j_gene: TRBJ2-3

CDR3aa: ASIPSLAGGQGDCTDTQY
d_gene: TRBD2
v_gene: TRBV27
j_gene: TRBJ2-3

CDR3aa: AGAWDVENTGELF
d_gene: -
v_gene: TRBV6-1
j_gene: TRBJ2-2

CDR3aa: ASSQQTGTNYEQY
d_gene: -
v_gene: TRBV4-1
j_gene: TRBJ2-7

CDR3aa: SVSLWRGGQDEQF
d_gene: TRBD2
v_gene: TRBV20-1
j_gene: TRBJ2-1

CDR3aa: SAKVESGTSGKWGELF
d_gene: TRBD2
v_gene: TRBV20-1
j_gene: TRBJ2-2

CDR3aa: VSSYLGQDGQPQH
d_gene: -
v_gene: TRBV6-2/TRBV6-3
j_gene: TRBJ1-5

CDR3aa: ASSQDRPFPF
d_gene: TRBD1
v_gene: TRBV7-9
j_gene: TRBJ2-1